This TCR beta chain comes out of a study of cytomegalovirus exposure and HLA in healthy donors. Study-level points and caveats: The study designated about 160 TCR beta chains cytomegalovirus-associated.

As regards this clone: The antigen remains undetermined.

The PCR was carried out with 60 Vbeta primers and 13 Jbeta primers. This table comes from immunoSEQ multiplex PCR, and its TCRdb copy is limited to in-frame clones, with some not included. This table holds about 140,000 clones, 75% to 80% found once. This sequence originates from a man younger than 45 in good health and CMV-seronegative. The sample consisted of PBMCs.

The CDR3 region has the DNA TGTGCCAGCAGTCCCGGTCCCTTAAGCTACGAGCAGTACTTC. Its translation is CASSPGPLSYEQYF. This rearrangement joins TRBV6-5 to TRBJ2-7; no firm D call. The V gene lost 5 bases and the J gene lost 3 bases, with 14 bases spanning the gap. This CDR3 comprises 14 residues. Germline V gene lookup returns CDR1 MNHEY and CDR2 SVGAGI.